By frequency in the sample, the clone carrying this TCR beta chain is medium-sized (0.01 to 0.1%). This beta chain is a stray sequence in a library constructed for alpha chains; its clone size is not meaningful. The sample's time point: sample taken at primary tumor resection. Sequencing was performed on whole RNA extracted from tumor and nontumor lung tissue, or from frozen PBMC, and the material was left unsorted. The entry originates in a study of spatial heterogeneity in lung cancer. TCRdb reanalysed the 5' RACE reads using MiXCR and keeps one entry per CDR3 protein. The sample shows roughly 3,500 distinct CDR3 sequences, 3% to 4% of them seen only once. Germline assignment: CDR1 MNHEY and CDR2 SVGEGT. The CDR3 has 13 amino acids. V lost 2 bases and J 2 bases, leaving 4 bases between the germline ends.

The chain joins TRBV6-2 or TRBV6-3 to TRBJ2-1; D uncertain. The sample was lung tissue, taken at surgery. The clonotype was recovered from a human donor with early-stage non-small cell lung cancer. The CDR3 DNA reads as TGTGCCAGCAGTTACGAGCCCTACAATGAGCAGTTCTTC. It is translated as CASSYEPYNEQFF.